This TCR beta chain was obtained from a study of T cell responses to AZD1222 COVID-19 vaccine. Study-wide findings and caveats: Among the donors, most were white British and more were female, and clonal diversity was possibly underestimated. Reportedly, nearly half of unique spike TCRs recognized epitopes outside B.1.351/B.1.1.7 mutations.

The protocol was immunoSEQ multiplex PCR, while the TCRdb copy is restricted to in-frame clones and leaves out a portion. The repertoire holds fewer than 150,000 clones, about 82% seen once, with approximately 16% in the top ten. This CDR3 region has 18 residues. The ends lost 1 base at V and 2 bases at J; junction bases unmatched: 11. Germline V gives CDR1 SGHTA, CDR2 FQGNSA. The table lists this clone with a few counts. Its antigen remains unidentified. The origin of this receptor is an adult who received the AZD1222 COVID-19 vaccine. The rearrangement uses TRBV7-2 and TRBJ1-2; 9 bases are shared with TRBD1. The material sequenced was peripheral blood, taken 28 days after the second AZD1222 dose. CDR3 nucleotide sequence: TGTGCCAGCAGCTTAGAACCCTCCAGGACAGGGGCGAACTATGGCTACACCTTC. Amino acids: CASSLEPSRTGANYGYTF. The whole variable domain, filled in from reference TRBV7-2 and TRBJ1-2, reads GAGVSQSPSNKVTEKGKDVELRCDPISGHTALYWYRQSLGQGLEFLIYFQGNSAPDKSGLPSDRFSAERTGGSVSTLTIQRTQQEDSAVYLCASSLEPSRTGANYGYTFGSGTRLTVV.